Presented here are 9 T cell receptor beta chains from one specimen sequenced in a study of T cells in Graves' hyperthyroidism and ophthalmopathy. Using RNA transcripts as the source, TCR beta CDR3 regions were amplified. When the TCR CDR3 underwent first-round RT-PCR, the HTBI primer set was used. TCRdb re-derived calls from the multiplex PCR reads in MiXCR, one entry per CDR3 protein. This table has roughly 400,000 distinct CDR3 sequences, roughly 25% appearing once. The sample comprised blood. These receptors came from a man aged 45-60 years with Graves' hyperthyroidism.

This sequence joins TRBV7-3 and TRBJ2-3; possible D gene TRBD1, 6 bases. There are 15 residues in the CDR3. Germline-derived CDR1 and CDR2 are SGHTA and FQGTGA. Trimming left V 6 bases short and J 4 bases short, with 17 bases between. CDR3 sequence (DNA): TGTGCCAGCAGTCTAGGGGGAGCGTCTGCAGATACGCAGTATTTT. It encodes CASSLGGASADTQYF.

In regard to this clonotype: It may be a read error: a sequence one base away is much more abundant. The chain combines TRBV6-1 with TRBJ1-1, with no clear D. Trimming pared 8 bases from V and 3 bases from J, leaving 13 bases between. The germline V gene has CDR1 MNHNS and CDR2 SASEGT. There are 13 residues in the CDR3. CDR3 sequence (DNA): TGTGCCAGCCTCCGCCGGGAGGACACTGAAGCTTTCTTT. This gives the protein CASLRREDTEAFF.

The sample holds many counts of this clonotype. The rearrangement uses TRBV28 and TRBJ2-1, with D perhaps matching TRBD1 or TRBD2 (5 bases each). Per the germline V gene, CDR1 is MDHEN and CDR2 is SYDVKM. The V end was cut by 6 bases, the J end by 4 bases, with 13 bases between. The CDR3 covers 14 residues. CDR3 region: CASSQRDEYNEQFF. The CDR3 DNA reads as TGTGCCAGCAGCCAACGGGACGAATACAATGAGCAGTTCTTC. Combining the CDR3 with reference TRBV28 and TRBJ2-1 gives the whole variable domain DVKVTQSSRYLVKRTGEKVFLECVQDMDHENMFWYRQDPGLGLRLIYFSYDVKMKEKGDIPEGYSVSREKKERFSLILESASTNQTSMYLCASSQRDEYNEQFFGPGTRLTVL.

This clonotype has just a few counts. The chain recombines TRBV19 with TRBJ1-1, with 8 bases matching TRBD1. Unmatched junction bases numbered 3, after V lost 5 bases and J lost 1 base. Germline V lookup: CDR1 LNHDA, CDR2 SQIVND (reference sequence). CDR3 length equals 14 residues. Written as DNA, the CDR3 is TGTGCCAGTAGTGTCGGACAGGGGAACACTGAAGCTTTCTTT. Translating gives CASSVGQGNTEAFF.

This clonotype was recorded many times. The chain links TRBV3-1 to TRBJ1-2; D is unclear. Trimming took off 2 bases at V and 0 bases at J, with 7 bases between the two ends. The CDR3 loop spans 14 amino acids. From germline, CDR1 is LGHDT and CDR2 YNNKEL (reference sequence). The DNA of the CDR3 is TGTGCCAGCAGCCAACGGGCAACTAACTATGGCTACACCTTC. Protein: CASSQRATNYGYTF.

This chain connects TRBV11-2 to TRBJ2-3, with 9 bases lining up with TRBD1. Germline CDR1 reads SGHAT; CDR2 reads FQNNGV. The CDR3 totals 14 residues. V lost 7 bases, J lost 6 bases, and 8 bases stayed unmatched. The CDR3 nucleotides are TGTGCCAGCACCAGGACAGGGGAGTCCGATACGCAGTATTTT. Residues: CASTRTGESDTQYF.

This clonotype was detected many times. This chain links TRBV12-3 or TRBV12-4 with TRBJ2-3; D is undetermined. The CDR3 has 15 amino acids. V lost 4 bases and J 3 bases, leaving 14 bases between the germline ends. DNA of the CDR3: TGTGCCAGCAGTTCAACATCCCACGGGACAGATACGCAGTATTTT. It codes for CASSSTSHGTDTQYF.

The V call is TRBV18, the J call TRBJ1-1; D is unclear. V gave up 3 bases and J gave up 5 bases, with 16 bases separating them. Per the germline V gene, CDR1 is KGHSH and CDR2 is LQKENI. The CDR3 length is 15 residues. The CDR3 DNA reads TGTGCCAGCTCACCTCAAGATCTTCGTCAAACTGAAGCTTTCTTT. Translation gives CASSPQDLRQTEAFF.

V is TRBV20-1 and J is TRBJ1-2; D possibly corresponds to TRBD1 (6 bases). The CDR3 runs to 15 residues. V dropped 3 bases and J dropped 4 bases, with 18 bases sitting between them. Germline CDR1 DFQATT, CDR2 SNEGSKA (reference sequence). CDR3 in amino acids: CSASRERGRPYGYTF. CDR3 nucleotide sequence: TGCAGTGCTAGTAGAGAGCGGGGGCGGCCCTATGGCTACACCTTC.